This TCR beta chain derives from a study of low-dose radiotherapy and immunotherapy resistance in tumors. At the level of the study: Treatment of Cohort 1 consisted of 0.5 Gy per fraction every 2 weeks, adding up to 6.5 Gy. Every two weeks, one day ahead of radiation and immunotherapy, cyclophosphamide 200 mg/m2 was given (intravenously).

This clonotype showed up just a few times. Germline assignment: CDR1 MNHEY and CDR2 SMNVEV (reference sequence). The junction had 12 bases not matched to a gene; V was cut back by 6 bases and J by 3 bases. CDR3 length: 17 residues. Time point noted: before trial treatment. Patients qualified if they had advanced solid tumors that lacked tumor-infiltrating lymphocytes. Primers targeting TRAV and TRBV primed first-strand cDNA, covering alpha and beta chains. TCR amplification used 15 to 20 PCR cycles, a constant-region primer and a V-primer adapter. TCRdb analysed the reads with MiXCR anew, one entry per CDR3 protein. The table includes approximately 90,000 distinct CDR3 sequences, 18% detected once.

The receptor was isolated from a male donor with prostate cancer. This chain connects TRBV27 to TRBJ2-3, with TRBD1 matching 10 bases. The sequenced sample was PBMCs, obtained before treatment. The CDR3 here is CASSGGQGRSWTDTQYF. CDR3 sequence (DNA): TGTGCCAGCAGCGGGGGACAGGGGCGATCCTGGACAGATACGCAGTATTTT.